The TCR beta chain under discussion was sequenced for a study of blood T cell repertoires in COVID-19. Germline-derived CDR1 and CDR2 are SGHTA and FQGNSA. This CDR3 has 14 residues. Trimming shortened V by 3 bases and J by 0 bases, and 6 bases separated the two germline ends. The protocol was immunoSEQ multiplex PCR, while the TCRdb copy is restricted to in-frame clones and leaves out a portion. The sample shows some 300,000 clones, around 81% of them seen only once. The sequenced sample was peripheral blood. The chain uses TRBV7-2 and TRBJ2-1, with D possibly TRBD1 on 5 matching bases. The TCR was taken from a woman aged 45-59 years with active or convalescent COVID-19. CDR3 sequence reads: CASSLTVSYNEQFF. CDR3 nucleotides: TGTGCCAGCAGCTTGACAGTCTCCTACAATGAGCAGTTCTTC.